This T cell receptor beta chain was profiled in a study of regulatory T cells in long-lasting Graves disease. Study-level points and caveats: It was peripheral blood alone, not thyroid tissue, that was studied. The study found persistent patients shared more public clonotypes (around 2,500) than new patients (about 1,000). The study found TRBV28, TRBJ1-2 and TRBJ2-5 favored in persistent disease.

The CDR3 runs 14 residues. From germline, CDR1 is MNHNS and CDR2 SASEGT. Described time point: newly diagnosed GD, antithyroid drugs for less than 3 months. Construction of the TCR library relied on RNA isolated from PBMCs. It was American Thyroid Association guidelines that determined Graves' disease diagnosis. Building the TCR beta libraries relied on iRepertoire HTBI primers, and CDR3 regions underwent Arm-PCR. TCRdb ran MiXCR on the multiplex PCR reads and lists one entry per CDR3 protein. This sample has around 400,000 distinct CDR3 sequences, with less than 20% found just once. Regarding this clonotype: Antigen: not known.

The origin of this receptor is a female donor with Graves disease. This sample comprised peripheral blood mononuclear cells (PBMCs), obtained at new diagnosis, from a patient treated with antithyroid drugs. The chain has TRBV6-1 and TRBJ2-5, with 7 bases matching TRBD2. The DNA end lines up better with TRBJ2-1; the J call may be wrong. As DNA, the CDR3 is TGTGCCAGCAGTGAACCGGGACTAAACAATGAGCAGTTCTTC. The encoded protein is CASSEPGLNNEQFF.